This T cell receptor beta chain emerged from a study of blood T cell repertoires in COVID-19. Overall study context: Nucleic acid was either cDNA or gDNA, and it came from T cells, B-cell-depleted T cells, or PBMCs.

Individuals drawn from under 30 US areas were roughly 18 to 95 years old. Participant-reported clinical history was the basis for cohort assignment. Sequenced by immunoSEQ multiplex PCR; TCRdb stores in-frame clones only, minus some. This table holds some 400,000 clones, roughly nine tenths found once. The CDR3 is 16 residues long. The V gene lost 1 base and the J gene lost 1 base, with 13 bases spanning the gap. Germline values: CDR1 MGHDK, CDR2 SYGVNS. The sequenced sample consisted of PBMCs or T cells enriched from blood (not recorded which). The rearrangement uses TRBV25-1 and TRBJ1-1, with unresolved D. This clonotype was sampled from a man in his thirties or forties who had recovered from COVID-19. CDR3 nucleotide sequence: TGTGCCAGCAGTGAATCCCTATGGGGAGCGAACACTGAAGCTTTCTTT. Protein: CASSESLWGANTEAFF. Combining the CDR3 with reference TRBV25-1 and TRBJ1-1 gives the whole variable domain EADIYQTPRYLVIGTGKKITLECSQTMGHDKMYWYQQDPGMELHLIHYSYGVNSTEKGDLSSESTVSRIRTEHFPLTLESARPSHTSQYLCASSESLWGANTEAFFGQGTRLTVV.